A few counts support the clone carrying this T cell receptor beta chain. These data belong to a study of blood T cells in healthy people across ages. Each sample had at least 6 million PBMCs isolated. Per sample, at least 5.5 micrograms of total RNA were extracted. Sample-barcoded 5' priming and a J-beta primer mix drove a second PCR of roughly 7 to 11 cycles. TCRdb called the 5' RACE reads again in MiXCR, with one record for every CDR3 protein. The sample lists some 1.7 million distinct CDR3 sequences, about 28% seen once, with about 8% in the top ten. Germline V gene sequence: CDR1 SGHVS, CDR2 FQNEAQ. The CDR3 is made up of 14 amino acids. Trimming removed 5 bases from V and 5 bases from J; junction bases left unmatched: 8.

V is TRBV7-8 and J is TRBJ2-5; TRBD2 matches at 7 bases. Specimen: blood. The receptor's source is a woman aged 30 to 39 in good health. In DNA, the CDR3 is TGTGCCAGCAGCACTAGACTAGCTGGGGAGACCCAGTACTTC. This codes for CASSTRLAGETQYF.